Included here is one T cell receptor (beta chain) sequence, with context. Antigen unknown. The time point was: baseline pretreatment blood. The sample's treatment: 15 Gy SBRT to primary tumor, nephrectomy 4 weeks later. The patient's renal cell carcinoma had clear cell pathology. This entry comes from a study of radiation and T cells in renal cell carcinoma. Some clones are missing from TCRdb's copy, which holds only in-frame ones; the method was immunoSEQ multiplex PCR. Altogether 110,000 to 150,000 clones are present, less than 90% being singletons, with the ten largest covering around 21%. Findings and limits, study-wide: From baseline, blood top tumor clonotypes peaked at 2 weeks post-radiation.

The CDR3 runs to 14 residues. The germline gives CDR1 GTSNPN, CDR2 SVGIG (reference sequence). V was pared by 1 base and J by 10 bases, with 8 bases of the junction left unmatched. The source material was blood, sampled from a patient whose treatment included radiotherapy and nephrectomy. The V and J genes are TRBV30 and TRBJ2-1; 9 positions match TRBD2. The TCR comes from a woman between 50 and 59 years old with renal cell carcinoma. The CDR3 coding sequence is TGTGCCTGGAGTGGTGTAGCGGGGGAGGGGGAGCAGTTCTTC. This encodes CAWSGVAGEGEQFF.